This T cell receptor (beta chain) was observed in a study of early T cells in non-severe SARS-CoV-2 infection. The CDR3 sequence is 14 residues long. With 4 bases removed from V and 7 bases from J, the gap between germline ends came to 13 bases. CDR1 is SGHTA, CDR2 FQGNSA, per germline. Using its own MiXCR run on the 5' RACE reads, TCRdb lists one record per CDR3 protein. The sample lists some 36,000 distinct CDR3 sequences; about 6% were seen once. This receptor was taken from an adult who was a healthcare worker with PCR-confirmed SARS-CoV-2 infection or an uninfected control (not recorded which). The chain uses TRBV7-2 and TRBJ2-2, with D perhaps matching TRBD2 (7 bases). The sample was whole blood. The CDR3 spells CASSSTGGYGELFF. CDR3 DNA: TGTGCCAGCAGCTCTACGGGGGGCTACGGGGAGCTGTTTTTT.